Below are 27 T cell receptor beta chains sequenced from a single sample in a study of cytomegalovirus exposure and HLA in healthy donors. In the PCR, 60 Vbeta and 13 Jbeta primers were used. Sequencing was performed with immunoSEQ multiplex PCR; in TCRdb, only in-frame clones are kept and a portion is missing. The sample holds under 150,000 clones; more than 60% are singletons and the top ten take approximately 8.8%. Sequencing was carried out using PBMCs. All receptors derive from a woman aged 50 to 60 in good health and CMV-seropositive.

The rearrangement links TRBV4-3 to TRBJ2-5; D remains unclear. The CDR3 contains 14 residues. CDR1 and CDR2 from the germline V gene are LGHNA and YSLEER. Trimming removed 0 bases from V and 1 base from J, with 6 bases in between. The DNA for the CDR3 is TGCGCCAGCAGCCAAGAACCCAGCCAAGAGACCCAGTACTTC. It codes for CASSQEPSQETQYF.

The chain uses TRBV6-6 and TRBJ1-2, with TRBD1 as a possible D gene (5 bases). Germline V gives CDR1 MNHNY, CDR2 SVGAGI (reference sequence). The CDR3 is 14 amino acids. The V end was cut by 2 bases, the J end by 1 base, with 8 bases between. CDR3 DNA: TGTGCCAGCAGTTACGGGGGGATTAACTATGGCTACACCTTC. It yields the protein CASSYGGINYGYTF.

CDR3 sequence (DNA): TGTGCCAGCAGCGGGGTTTGGACAGGTCGAAATCAGCCCCAGCATTTT. This codes for CASSGVWTGRNQPQHF. The chain recombines TRBV2 with TRBJ1-5; 7 nucleotides line up with TRBD1. Unmatched junction bases numbered 12, after V lost 6 bases and J lost 4 bases. The CDR3 consists of 16 residues. Germline V gives CDR1 SNHLY, CDR2 FYNNEI.

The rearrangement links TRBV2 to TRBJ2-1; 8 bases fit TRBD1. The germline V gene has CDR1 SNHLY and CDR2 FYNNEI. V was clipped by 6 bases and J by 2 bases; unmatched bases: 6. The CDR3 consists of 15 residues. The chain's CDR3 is CASRPNRGAYNEQFF. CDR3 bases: TGTGCCAGCAGACCCAACAGGGGGGCCTACAATGAGCAGTTCTTC.

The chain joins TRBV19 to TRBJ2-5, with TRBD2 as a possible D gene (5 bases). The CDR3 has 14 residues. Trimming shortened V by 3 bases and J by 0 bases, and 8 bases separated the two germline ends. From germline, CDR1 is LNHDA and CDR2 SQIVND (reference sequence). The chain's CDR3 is CASSIRGYQETQYF. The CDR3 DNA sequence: TGTGCCAGTAGTATTCGGGGTTACCAAGAGACCCAGTACTTC. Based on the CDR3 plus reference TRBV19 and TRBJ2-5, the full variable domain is DGGITQSPKYLFRKEGQNVTLSCEQNLNHDAMYWYRQDPGQGLRLIYYSQIVNDFQKGDIAEGYSVSREKKESFPLTVTSAQKNPTAFYLCASSIRGYQETQYFGPGTRLLVL.

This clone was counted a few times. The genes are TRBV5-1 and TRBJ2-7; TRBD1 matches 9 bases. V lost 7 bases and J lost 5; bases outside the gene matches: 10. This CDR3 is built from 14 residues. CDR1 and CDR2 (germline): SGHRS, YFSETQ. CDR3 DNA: TGCGCCAGCCGGAGGTGGGGGACAGGGAACGAGCAGTACTTC. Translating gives CASRRWGTGNEQYF.

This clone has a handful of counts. In DNA, the CDR3 is TGTGCTAGTGCCCAGAGGAGATACGAGCAGTACTTC. Its protein is CASAQRRYEQYF. V is TRBV12-5 and J is TRBJ2-7; D uncertain. The V end was cut by 7 bases, the J end by 4 bases, with 11 bases between. This CDR3 has 12 amino acids. The germline V gene encodes CDR1 LGHNT and CDR2 FRNRAP.

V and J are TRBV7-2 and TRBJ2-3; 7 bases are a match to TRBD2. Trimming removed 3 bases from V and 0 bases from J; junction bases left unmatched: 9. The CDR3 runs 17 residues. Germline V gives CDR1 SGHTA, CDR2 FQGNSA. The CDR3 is CASSLRRAGPSTDTQYF. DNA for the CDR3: TGTGCCAGCAGCTTGAGGCGAGCGGGGCCCAGCACAGATACGCAGTATTTT.

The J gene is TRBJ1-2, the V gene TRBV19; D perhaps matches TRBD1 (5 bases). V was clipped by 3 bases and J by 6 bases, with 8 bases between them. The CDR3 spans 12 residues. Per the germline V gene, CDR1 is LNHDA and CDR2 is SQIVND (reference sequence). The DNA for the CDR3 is TGTGCCAGTAGTATGACAGACGATGGCTACACCTTC. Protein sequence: CASSMTDDGYTF.

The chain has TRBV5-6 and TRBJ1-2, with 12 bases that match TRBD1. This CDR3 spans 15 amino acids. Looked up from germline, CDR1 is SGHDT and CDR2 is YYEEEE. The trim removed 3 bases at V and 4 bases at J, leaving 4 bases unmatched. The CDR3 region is CASSWGTGGSYGYTF. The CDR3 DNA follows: TGTGCCAGCAGCTGGGGGACAGGGGGCAGCTATGGCTACACCTTC.

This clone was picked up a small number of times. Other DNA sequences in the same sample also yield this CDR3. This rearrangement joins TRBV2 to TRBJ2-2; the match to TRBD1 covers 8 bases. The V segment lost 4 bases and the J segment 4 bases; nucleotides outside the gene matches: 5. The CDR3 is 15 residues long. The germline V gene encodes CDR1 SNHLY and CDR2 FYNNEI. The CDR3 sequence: CASSVGQGGTGELFF. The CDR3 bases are TGTGCCAGCAGTGTTGGACAGGGTGGCACCGGGGAGCTGTTTTTT.

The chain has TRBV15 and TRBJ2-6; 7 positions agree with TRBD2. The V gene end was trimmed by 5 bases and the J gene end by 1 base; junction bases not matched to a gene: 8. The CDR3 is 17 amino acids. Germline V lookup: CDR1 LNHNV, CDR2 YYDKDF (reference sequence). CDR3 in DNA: TGTGCCACCAGCGGGGGGGGGAGACAGTCTGGGGCCAACGTCCTGACTTTC. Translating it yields CATSGGGRQSGANVLTF.

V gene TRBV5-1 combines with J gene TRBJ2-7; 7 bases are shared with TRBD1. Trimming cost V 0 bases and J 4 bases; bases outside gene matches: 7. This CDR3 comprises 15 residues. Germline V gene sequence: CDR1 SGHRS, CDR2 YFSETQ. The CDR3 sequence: CASSLALTGEYEQYF. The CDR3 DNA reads TGCGCCAGCAGCTTGGCCCTAACAGGGGAATACGAGCAGTACTTC. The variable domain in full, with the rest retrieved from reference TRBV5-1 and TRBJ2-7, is KAGVTQTPRYLIKTRGQQVTLSCSPISGHRSVSWYQQTPGQGLQFLFEYFSETQRNKGNFPGRFSGRQFSNSRSEMNVSTLELGDSALYLCASSLALTGEYEQYFGPGTRLTVT.

The CDR3 sequence is CASSSSTRGWGETQYF. The CDR3 DNA sequence: TGTGCCAGCAGCTCCTCCACAAGGGGTTGGGGAGAGACCCAGTACTTC. V and J are TRBV7-2 and TRBJ2-5; D perhaps matches TRBD1 (5 bases). Trimming stripped 4 bases from V and 4 bases from J, with 19 bases between. Germline V gene lookup returns CDR1 SGHTA and CDR2 FQGNSA. The CDR3 is made up of 16 amino acids.

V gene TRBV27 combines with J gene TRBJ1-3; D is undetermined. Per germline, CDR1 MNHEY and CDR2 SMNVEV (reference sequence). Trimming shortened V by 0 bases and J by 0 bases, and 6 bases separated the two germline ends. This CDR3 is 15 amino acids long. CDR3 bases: TGTGCCAGCAGTTTATCGGCTCTCTCTGGAAACACCATATATTTT. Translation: CASSLSALSGNTIYF.

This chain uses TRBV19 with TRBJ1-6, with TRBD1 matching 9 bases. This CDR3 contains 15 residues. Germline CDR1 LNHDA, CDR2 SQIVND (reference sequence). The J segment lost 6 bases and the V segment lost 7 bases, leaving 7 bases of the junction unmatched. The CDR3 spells CASTTTGGRNSPLHF. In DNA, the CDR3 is TGTGCCAGTACCACCACAGGGGGCCGTAATTCACCCCTCCACTTT.

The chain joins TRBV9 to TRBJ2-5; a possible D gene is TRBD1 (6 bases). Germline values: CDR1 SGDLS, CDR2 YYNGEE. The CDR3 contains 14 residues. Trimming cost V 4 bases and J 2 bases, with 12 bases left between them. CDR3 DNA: TGTGCCAGCAGCCCCGGACAGCCGCAAGAGACCCAGTACTTC. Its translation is CASSPGQPQETQYF.

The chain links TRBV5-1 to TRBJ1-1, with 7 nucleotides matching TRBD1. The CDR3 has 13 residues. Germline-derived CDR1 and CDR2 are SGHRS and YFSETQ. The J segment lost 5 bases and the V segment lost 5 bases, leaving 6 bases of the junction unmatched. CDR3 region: CASSEGASTEAFF. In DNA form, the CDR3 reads TGCGCCAGCAGTGAGGGGGCGAGTACTGAAGCTTTCTTT.

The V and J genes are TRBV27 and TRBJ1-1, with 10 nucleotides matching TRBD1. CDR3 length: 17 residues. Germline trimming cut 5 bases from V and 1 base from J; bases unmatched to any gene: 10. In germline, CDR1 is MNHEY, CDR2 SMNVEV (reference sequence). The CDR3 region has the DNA TGTGCCAGCAGTGCACCGGGACAGGGGCCACAGAACACTGAAGCTTTCTTT. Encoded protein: CASSAPGQGPQNTEAFF.

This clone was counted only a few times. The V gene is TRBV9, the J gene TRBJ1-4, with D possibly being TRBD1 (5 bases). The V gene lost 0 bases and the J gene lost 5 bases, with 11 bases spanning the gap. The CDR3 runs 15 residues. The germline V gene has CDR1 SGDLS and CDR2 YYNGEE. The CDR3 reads CASSVGRGRNEKLFF. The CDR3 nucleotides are TGTGCCAGCAGCGTAGGGAGGGGCCGAAATGAAAAACTGTTTTTT.

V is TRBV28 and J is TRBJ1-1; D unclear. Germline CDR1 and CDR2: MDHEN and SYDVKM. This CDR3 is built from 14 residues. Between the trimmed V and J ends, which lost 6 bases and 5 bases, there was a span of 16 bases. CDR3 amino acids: CASSKTTTGTEAFF. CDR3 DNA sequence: TGTGCCAGCAGCAAGACAACCACGGGGACTGAAGCTTTCTTT.

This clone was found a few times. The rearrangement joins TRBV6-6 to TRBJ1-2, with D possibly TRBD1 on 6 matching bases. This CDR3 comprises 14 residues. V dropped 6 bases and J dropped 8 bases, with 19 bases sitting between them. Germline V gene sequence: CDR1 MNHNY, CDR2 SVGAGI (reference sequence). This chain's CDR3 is CASSRPPDRRGYTF. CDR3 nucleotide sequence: TGTGCCAGCAGCCGACCCCCGGACAGAAGAGGCTACACCTTC.

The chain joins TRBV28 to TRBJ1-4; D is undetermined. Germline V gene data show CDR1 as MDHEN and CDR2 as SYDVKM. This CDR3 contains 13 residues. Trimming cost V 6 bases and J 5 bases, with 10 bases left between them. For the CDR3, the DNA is TGTGCCAGCAGCCCGATCGGGAATGAAAAACTGTTTTTT. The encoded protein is CASSPIGNEKLFF.

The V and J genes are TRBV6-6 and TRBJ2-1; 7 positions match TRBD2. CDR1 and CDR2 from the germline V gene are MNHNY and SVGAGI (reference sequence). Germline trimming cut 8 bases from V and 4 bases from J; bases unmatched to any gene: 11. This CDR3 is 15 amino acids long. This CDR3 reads CASSESGRAYNEQFF. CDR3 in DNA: TGTGCCAGCTCCGAGTCGGGGAGGGCTTACAATGAGCAGTTCTTC.

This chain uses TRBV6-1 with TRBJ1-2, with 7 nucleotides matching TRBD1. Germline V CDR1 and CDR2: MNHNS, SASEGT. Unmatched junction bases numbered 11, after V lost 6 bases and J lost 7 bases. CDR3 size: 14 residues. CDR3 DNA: TGTGCCAGCAGGTCGATGGACAGGTTAGGTGGCTACACCTTC. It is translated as CASRSMDRLGGYTF.

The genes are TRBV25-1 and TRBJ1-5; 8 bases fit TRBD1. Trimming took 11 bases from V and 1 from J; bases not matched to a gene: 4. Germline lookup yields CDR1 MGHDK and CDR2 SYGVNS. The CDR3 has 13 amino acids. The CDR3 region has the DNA TGTGCCTCCCGACAGGGGAGCAATCAGCCCCAGCATTTT. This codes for CASRQGSNQPQHF.

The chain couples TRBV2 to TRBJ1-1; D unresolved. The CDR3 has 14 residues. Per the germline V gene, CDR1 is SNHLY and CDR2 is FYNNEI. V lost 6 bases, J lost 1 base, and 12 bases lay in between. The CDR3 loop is CASSQTQANTEAFF. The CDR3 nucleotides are TGTGCCAGCAGCCAGACCCAGGCGAACACTGAAGCTTTCTTT.